This TCR beta chain was obtained from a study of monozygotic twins with cystic fibrosis. Turning to the study itself: Library input was around 3.1 micrograms of fragmented DNA, with 15 PCR cycles.

Sequencing used immunoSEQ multiplex PCR; TCRdb keeps in-frame clones, though not all of them. Of about 36,000 clones in the sample, around 90% were seen once. The V and J ends lost 2 bases and 2 bases respectively, with 31 bases between them. The CDR3 spans 21 residues. Germline V gene sequence: CDR1 SGHVS, CDR2 FNYEAQ. The sequenced sample was blood. This clonotype was obtained from a boy aged 2 to 9 with cystic fibrosis. V and J are TRBV7-6 and TRBJ2-7, with D possibly being TRBD2 (5 bases). DNA of the CDR3: TGTGCCAGCAGCTTATACATCTTGGCAGGACCCCAACCTAGCCCTACCTACGAGCAGTACTTC. Its translation is CASSLYILAGPQPSPTYEQYF.